Detailed here is one TCR beta chain. Its antigen remains unidentified. TCRdb re-called the 5' RACE reads with MiXCR, one entry per CDR3 protein. The sample yields approximately 350,000 distinct CDR3 sequences, over 10% seen once. These data are taken from a study of T-cell memory formation after mild COVID-19. Study findings and constraints: For second-wave clones that peaked at day 37, SARS-CoV-2 specificity went unverified.

The CDR3 is 14 residues long. The germline V gene encodes CDR1 LNHDA and CDR2 SQIVND (reference sequence). The V end was cut by 4 bases, the J end by 8 bases, with 15 bases between. The sequenced material came from PBMCs or a T cell subset sorted from them (not recorded which). V usage is TRBV19 and J usage is TRBJ2-1; D perhaps matches TRBD2 (5 bases). The receptor was derived from a man between 18 and 29 years old who had mild COVID-19 (a few samples of this study predate the infection). Cell type and time point are not known. The CDR3 nucleotides are TGTGCCAGTAGTAGCCGAAGCTTTAGCGATGAGCAGTTCTTC. It yields the protein CASSSRSFSDEQFF. The full variable domain, rest sourced from reference TRBV19 and TRBJ2-1, is DGGITQSPKYLFRKEGQNVTLSCEQNLNHDAMYWYRQDPGQGLRLIYYSQIVNDFQKGDIAEGYSVSREKKESFPLTVTSAQKNPTAFYLCASSSRSFSDEQFFGPGTRLTVL.